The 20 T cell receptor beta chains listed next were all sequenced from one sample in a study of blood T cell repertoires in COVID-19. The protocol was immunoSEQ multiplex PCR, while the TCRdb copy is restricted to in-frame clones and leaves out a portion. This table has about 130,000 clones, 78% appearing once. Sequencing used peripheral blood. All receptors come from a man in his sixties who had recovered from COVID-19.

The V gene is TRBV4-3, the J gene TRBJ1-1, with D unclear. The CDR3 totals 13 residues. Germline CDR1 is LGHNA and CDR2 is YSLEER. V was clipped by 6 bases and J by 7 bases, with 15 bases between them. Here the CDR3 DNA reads TGCGCCAGCAGTTCAGGTCGCAGTTATGAAGCTTTCTTT. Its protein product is CASSSGRSYEAFF.

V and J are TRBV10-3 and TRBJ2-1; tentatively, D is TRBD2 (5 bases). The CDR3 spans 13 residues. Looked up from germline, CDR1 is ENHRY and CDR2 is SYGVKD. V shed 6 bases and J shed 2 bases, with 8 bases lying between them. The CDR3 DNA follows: TGTGCCATCAGCGCTAGCACCTACAATGAGCAGTTCTTC. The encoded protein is CAISASTYNEQFF.

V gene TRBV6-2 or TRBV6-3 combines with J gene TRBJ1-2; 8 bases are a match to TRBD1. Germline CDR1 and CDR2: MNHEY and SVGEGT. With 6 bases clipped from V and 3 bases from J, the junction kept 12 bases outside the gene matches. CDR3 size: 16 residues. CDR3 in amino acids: CASSPFPGGDDYGYTF. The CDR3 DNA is TGTGCCAGCAGCCCCTTCCCAGGGGGCGATGACTATGGCTACACCTTC.

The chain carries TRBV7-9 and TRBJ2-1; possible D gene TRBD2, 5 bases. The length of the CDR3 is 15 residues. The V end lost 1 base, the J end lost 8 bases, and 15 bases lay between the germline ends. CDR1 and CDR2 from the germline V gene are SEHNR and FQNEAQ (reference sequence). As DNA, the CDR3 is TGTGCCAGCAGCTTAGGGGTAGAGAGGGTAGATGAGCAGTTCTTC. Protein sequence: CASSLGVERVDEQFF.

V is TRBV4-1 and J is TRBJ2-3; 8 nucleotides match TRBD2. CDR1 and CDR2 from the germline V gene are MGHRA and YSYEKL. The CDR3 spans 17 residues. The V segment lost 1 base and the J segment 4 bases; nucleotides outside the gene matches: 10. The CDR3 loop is CASSQGRGGGLPDTQYF. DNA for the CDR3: TGCGCCAGCAGCCAAGGCCGGGGGGGCGGTCTCCCAGATACGCAGTATTTT.

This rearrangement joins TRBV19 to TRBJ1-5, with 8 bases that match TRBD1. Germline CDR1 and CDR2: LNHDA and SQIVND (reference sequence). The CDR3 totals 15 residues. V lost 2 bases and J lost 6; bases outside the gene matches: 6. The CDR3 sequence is CASSIRQGSGQPQHF. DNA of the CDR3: TGTGCCAGTAGTATACGACAGGGGTCCGGTCAGCCCCAGCATTTT.

CDR3 in DNA: TGTGCCAGCTCACCGTATGATAATTCACCCCTCCACTTT. This translates into CASSPYDNSPLHF. The gene calls are TRBV18 and TRBJ1-6; no clear D. Looked up from germline, CDR1 is KGHSH and CDR2 is LQKENI. The CDR3 contains 13 residues. V dropped 3 bases and J dropped 5 bases, with 5 bases sitting between them.

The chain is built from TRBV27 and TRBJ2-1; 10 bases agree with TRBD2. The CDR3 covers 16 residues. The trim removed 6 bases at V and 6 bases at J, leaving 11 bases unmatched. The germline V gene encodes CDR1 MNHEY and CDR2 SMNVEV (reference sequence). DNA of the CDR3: TGTGCCAGCAGCCCCCCCAGCGGGGGGGGGAGCAATGAGCAGTTCTTC. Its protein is CASSPPSGGGSNEQFF.

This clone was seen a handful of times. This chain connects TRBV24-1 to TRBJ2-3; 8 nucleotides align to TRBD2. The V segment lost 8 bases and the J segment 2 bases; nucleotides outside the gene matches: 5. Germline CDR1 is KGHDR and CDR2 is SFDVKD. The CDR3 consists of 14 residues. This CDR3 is CATTDSGATDTQYF. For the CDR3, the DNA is TGTGCCACCACGGATAGCGGGGCCACAGATACGCAGTATTTT.

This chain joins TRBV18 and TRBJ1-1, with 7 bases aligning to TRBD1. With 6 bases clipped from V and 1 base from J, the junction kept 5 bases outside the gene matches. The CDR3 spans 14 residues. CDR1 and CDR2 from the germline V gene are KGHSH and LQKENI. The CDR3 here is CASSRDRENTEAFF. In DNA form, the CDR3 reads TGTGCCAGCTCCCGCGACAGGGAGAACACTGAAGCTTTCTTT.

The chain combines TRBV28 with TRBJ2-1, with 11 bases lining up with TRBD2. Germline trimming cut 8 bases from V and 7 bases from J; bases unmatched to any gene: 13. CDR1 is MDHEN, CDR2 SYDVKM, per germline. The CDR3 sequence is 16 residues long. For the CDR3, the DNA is TGTGCCAGCCCCCCCTCAGGGACTAGCGGCCGGAATGAGCAGTTCTTC. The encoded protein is CASPPSGTSGRNEQFF.

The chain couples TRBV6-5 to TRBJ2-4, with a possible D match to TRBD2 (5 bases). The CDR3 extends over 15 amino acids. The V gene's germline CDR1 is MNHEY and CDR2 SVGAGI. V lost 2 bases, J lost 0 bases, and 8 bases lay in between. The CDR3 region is CASSYEGVAKNIQYF. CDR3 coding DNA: TGTGCCAGCAGTTACGAGGGTGTAGCCAAAAACATTCAGTACTTC.

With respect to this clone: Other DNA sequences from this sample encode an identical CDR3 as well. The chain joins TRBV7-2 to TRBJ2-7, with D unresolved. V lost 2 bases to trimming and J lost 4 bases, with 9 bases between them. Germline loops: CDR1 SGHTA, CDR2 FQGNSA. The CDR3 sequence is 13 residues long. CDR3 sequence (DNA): TGTGCCAGCAGCTTAAACAGAGATTACGAGCAGTACTTC. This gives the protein CASSLNRDYEQYF.

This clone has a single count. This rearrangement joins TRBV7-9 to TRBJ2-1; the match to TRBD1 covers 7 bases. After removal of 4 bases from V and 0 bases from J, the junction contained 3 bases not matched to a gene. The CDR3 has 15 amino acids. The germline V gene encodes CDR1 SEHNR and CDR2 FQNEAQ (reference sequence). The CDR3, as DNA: TGTGCCAGCAGCTACCGGGACAGCTCCTACAATGAGCAGTTCTTC. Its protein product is CASSYRDSSYNEQFF.

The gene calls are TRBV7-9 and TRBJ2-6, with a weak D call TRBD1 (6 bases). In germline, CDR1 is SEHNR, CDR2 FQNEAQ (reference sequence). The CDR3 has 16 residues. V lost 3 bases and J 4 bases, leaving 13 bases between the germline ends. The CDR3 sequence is CASSFEGVSGANVLTF. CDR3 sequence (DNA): TGTGCCAGCAGCTTCGAGGGGGTGTCCGGGGCCAACGTCCTGACTTTC.

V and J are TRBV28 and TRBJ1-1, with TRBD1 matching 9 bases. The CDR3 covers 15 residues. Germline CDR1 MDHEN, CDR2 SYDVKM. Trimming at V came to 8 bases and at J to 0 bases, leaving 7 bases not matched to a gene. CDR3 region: CASQQGARVNTEAFF. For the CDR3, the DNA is TGTGCCAGCCAACAGGGGGCGAGGGTGAACACTGAAGCTTTCTTT.

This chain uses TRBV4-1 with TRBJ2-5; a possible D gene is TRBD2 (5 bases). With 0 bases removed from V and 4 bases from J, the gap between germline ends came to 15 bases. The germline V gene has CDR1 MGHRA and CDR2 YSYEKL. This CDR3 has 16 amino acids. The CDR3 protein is CASSQDRGTGGETQYF. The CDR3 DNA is TGCGCCAGCAGCCAAGATCGTGGCACCGGAGGAGAGACCCAGTACTTC.

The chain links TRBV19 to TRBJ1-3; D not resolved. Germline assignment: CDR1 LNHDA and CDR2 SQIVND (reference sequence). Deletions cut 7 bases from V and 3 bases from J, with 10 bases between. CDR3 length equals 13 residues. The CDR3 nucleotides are TGTGCCAGTACAGAGGGAGGTGGAAACACCATATATTTT. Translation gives CASTEGGGNTIYF.

The CDR3 DNA follows: TGCGCCAGCAGCTCGGGACAGGGGGCAACCGGGGAGCTGTTTTTT. Its translation: CASSSGQGATGELFF. The V gene is TRBV5-1, the J gene TRBJ2-2; the match to TRBD1 covers 12 bases. CDR1 is SGHRS and CDR2 is YFSETQ in the germline V gene. This CDR3 has 15 residues. The V and J ends lost 3 bases and 5 bases, in that order; junction bases with no gene match: 2.

The CDR3 protein is CASSQELAGVHEQYF. CDR3 DNA sequence: TGCGCCAGCAGCCAAGAGCTAGCGGGAGTTCACGAGCAGTACTTC. The chain carries TRBV4-3 and TRBJ2-7, with 10 positions matching TRBD2. The junction had 4 bases not matched to a gene; V was cut back by 0 bases and J by 5 bases. Germline-derived CDR1 and CDR2 are LGHNA and YSLEER. The CDR3 extends over 15 amino acids.